The clone carrying this T cell receptor (beta chain) was seen a few times. Its antigen is currently unknown. This entry is derived from a study of T cell responses to AZD1222 COVID-19 vaccine. Study conclusions and caveats: Among those given AZD1222, only 6 or 7 were seropositive at baseline. White British donors predominated, females outnumbered males, and clonal diversity was possibly underestimated. Nearly half of the spike-specific TCRs reportedly recognize variant regions that carry no mutations. Recipients of two AZD1222 doses showed rising Spike-specific TCR breadth and depth.

Using immunoSEQ multiplex PCR, the repertoire was profiled, and TCRdb retains in-frame clones only, with some absent. The sample carries approximately 88,000 clones, around 73% recorded once. This CDR3 has 14 amino acids. Germline CDR1 and CDR2: LNHNV and YYDKDF (reference sequence). After removal of 5 bases from V and 7 bases from J, the junction contained 7 bases not matched to a gene. Sequencing was performed on peripheral blood, taken on day 0 of AZD1222 vaccination. This TCR came from an adult in good health. This rearrangement joins TRBV15 to TRBJ1-5; 8 nucleotides align to TRBD1. CDR3 sequence reads: CATSHGQGEQPQHF. The CDR3 nucleotides are TGTGCCACCAGCCACGGACAGGGCGAACAGCCCCAGCATTTT.